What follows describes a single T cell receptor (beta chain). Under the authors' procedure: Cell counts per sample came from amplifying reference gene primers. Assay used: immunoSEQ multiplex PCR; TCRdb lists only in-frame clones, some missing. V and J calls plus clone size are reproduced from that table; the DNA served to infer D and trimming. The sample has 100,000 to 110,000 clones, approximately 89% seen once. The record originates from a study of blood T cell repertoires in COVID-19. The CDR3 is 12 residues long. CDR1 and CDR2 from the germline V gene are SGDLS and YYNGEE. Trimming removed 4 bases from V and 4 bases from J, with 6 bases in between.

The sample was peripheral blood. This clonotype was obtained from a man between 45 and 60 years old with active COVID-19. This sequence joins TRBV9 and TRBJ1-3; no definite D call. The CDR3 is CASSPRGNTIYF. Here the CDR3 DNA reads TGTGCCAGCAGCCCCAGGGGAAACACCATATATTTT. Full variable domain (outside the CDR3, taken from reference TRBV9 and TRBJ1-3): DSGVTQTPKHLITATGQRVTLRCSPRSGDLSVYWYQQSLDQGLQFLIQYYNGEERAKGNILERFSAQQFPDLHSELNLSSLELGDSALYFCASSPRGNTIYFGEGSWLTVV.